The 5 T cell receptor beta chains below come from one sample, sequenced in a study of early T cells in non-severe SARS-CoV-2 infection (dated by TCRdb to about 2021). Library preparation employed 5' RACE. The run used a NextSeq 500. TCRdb redid the processing of the public reads, applying fastp at Q25 and MiXCR, and retained in-frame beta chains. Identical CDR3 proteins give one entry, which carries the most common genes and DNA. The sample table holds roughly 72,000 distinct CDR3 sequences, of which around 12% were seen once. The biggest ten clones account for approximately 2.6% of the sample. Source: whole blood, taken at baseline. The receptors were sampled from an adult who was a healthcare worker with PCR-confirmed SARS-CoV-2 infection or an uninfected control (not recorded which).

This chain links TRBV12-3 or TRBV12-4 with TRBJ2-1; D remains ambiguous. The CDR3 runs to 13 residues. Between the trimmed V and J ends, which lost 9 bases and 0 bases, there was a span of 9 bases. The CDR3 nucleotides are TGTGCCAGTCACGCGAGCTCCTACAATGAGCAGTTCTTC. Translating it yields CASHASSYNEQFF.

The sample holds many counts of this clonotype. This chain links TRBV18 with TRBJ1-1, with D possibly matching TRBD1 (5 bases). This CDR3 is built from 13 residues. V was trimmed by 8 bases and J by 5 bases, leaving 15 bases between them. Per germline, CDR1 KGHSH and CDR2 LQKENI. The CDR3 is CASAGGVATEAFF. CDR3 DNA sequence: TGTGCCAGCGCGGGAGGGGTGGCGACTGAAGCTTTCTTT.

This clonotype was detected a few times. The chain uses TRBV6-2 or TRBV6-3 and TRBJ2-7; possibly TRBD2 for D (7 bases). Germline V lookup: CDR1 MNHEY, CDR2 SVGEGT. The length of the CDR3 is 15 residues. Trimming cost V 2 bases and J 2 bases, with 13 bases left between them. The chain's CDR3 is CASSYVAGATYEQYF. CDR3 coding DNA: TGTGCCAGCAGTTACGTGGCGGGGGCTACCTACGAGCAGTACTTC.

This chain links TRBV7-9 with TRBJ2-1; the match to TRBD1 covers 7 bases. Germline V CDR1 and CDR2: SEHNR, FQNEAQ (reference sequence). This CDR3 comprises 14 residues. Losses at the gene ends were 5 bases for V and 3 bases for J; bases not matched to a gene: 4. This CDR3 is CASSRDRDYNEQFF. The DNA of the CDR3 is TGTGCCAGCAGCCGAGACAGGGACTACAATGAGCAGTTCTTC.

The rearrangement links TRBV7-2 to TRBJ2-7; no clear D. Trimming removed 5 bases at V and 3 bases at J, with 14 bases between. This CDR3 is built from 14 residues. CDR1 is SGHTA, CDR2 FQGNSA, per germline. The CDR3 nucleotides read TGTGCCAGCAGCCTCCGCCTCGGGCTCTACGAGCAGTACTTC. Amino acids: CASSLRLGLYEQYF.